This T cell receptor beta chain was recovered during a study of regulatory T cells in long-lasting Graves disease. Background on the study: Persistent cases took antithyroid drugs over 5 years and stayed TSH receptor antibody positive. The study, taken as a whole, reports: Results may be inaccurate due to the small sample size.

In this sample, this clonotype turned up many times. The antigen is not known. As for time point: persistent/refractory GD, antithyroid drugs over 5 years with positive TRAb. Following extraction of RNA from PBMCs, that RNA was used to make the TCR library. CDR3 length equals 14 residues. From germline, CDR1 is DFQATT and CDR2 SNEGSKA (reference sequence). V lost 0 bases and J lost 8, with 11 bases in between. Arm-PCR with iRepertoire HTBI primers amplified the CDR3 regions for these TCR beta libraries. MiXCR, run by TCRdb on the multiplex PCR reads, gives a single entry per CDR3 protein. The sample has 310,000 or so distinct CDR3 sequences, 20% to 25% seen once; the top ten hold 56%.

The origin of this receptor is a female donor with Graves disease. The sample in question was peripheral blood mononuclear cells (PBMCs), obtained when the disease was refractory, from a patient treated with antithyroid drugs. The chain employs TRBV20-1 and TRBJ1-6, with unresolved D. CDR3 in DNA: TGCAGTGCTAGAGATGACGGGGTCGATTCACCCCTCCACTTT. Translation gives CSARDDGVDSPLHF.